Listed here are 8 T cell receptor beta chains from one sample, sequenced in a study of cytomegalovirus exposure and HLA in healthy donors. The PCR was carried out with 60 Vbeta primers and 13 Jbeta primers. The assay was immunoSEQ multiplex PCR, and TCRdb's table has in-frame clones only and misses some. The profile shows some 200,000 clones, roughly 70% of them singletons. The sample comprised PBMCs. These receptors were collected from a woman aged 25 to 45 in good health and CMV-seronegative.

This chain links TRBV10-3 with TRBJ2-7, with 14 bases identical to TRBD2. Germline CDR1 and CDR2: ENHRY and SYGVKD. V was clipped by 4 bases and J by 6 bases; unmatched bases: 14. The CDR3 has 18 amino acids. The CDR3 sequence: CAISGPTSGRDSTFEQYF. The CDR3 DNA is TGTGCCATCAGTGGGCCGACTAGCGGGAGGGATTCCACGTTCGAGCAGTACTTC.

The V gene is TRBV11-2, the J gene TRBJ2-1, with 8 bases identical to TRBD2. Germline V gene sequence: CDR1 SGHAT, CDR2 FQNNGV. There are 15 residues in the CDR3. V was clipped by 3 bases and J by 2 bases; unmatched bases: 3. The CDR3 sequence is CASSFSGSTYNEQFF. CDR3 nucleotide sequence: TGTGCCAGCAGCTTCAGCGGGAGTACCTACAATGAGCAGTTCTTC.

The table lists this clone with a few counts. This CDR3 reads CASSHKSGQGRMNTEAFF. The DNA of the CDR3 is TGCGCCAGCAGCCATAAATCGGGACAGGGCAGAATGAACACTGAAGCTTTCTTT. V and J are TRBV4-1 and TRBJ1-1; 9 bases fit TRBD1. Germline trimming cut 3 bases from V and 0 bases from J; bases unmatched to any gene: 11. Germline CDR1 is MGHRA and CDR2 is YSYEKL. The CDR3 extends over 18 amino acids.

The rearrangement links TRBV5-6 to TRBJ1-4; tentatively, D is TRBD1 (6 bases). In germline, CDR1 is SGHDT, CDR2 YYEEEE. The ends were cut back, 2 bases at V and 0 bases at J, with 20 bases in the middle. The CDR3 extends over 19 amino acids. CDR3 amino acids: CASSFRAGQRSATNEKLFF. In DNA form, the CDR3 reads TGTGCCAGCAGCTTCCGAGCCGGACAGAGGAGTGCAACTAATGAAAAACTGTTTTTT. The complete variable domain, with remaining parts taken from reference TRBV5-6 and TRBJ1-4, reads DAGVTQSPTHLIKTRGQQVTLRCSPKSGHDTVSWYQQALGQGPQFIFQYYEEEERQRGNFPDRFSGHQFPNYSSELNVNALLLGDSALYLCASSFRAGQRSATNEKLFFGSGTQLSVL.

In its sample, this clone was seen a few times. The rearrangement joins TRBV6-5 to TRBJ2-2; D is uncertain. Germline CDR1 reads MNHEY; CDR2 reads SVGAGI. The V end was cut by 6 bases, the J end by 6 bases, with 8 bases between. The CDR3 runs 12 residues. CDR3 amino acids: CASSWASGELFF. The CDR3 nucleotides are TGTGCCAGCAGCTGGGCCTCCGGGGAGCTGTTTTTT.

In its sample, this clone was seen a few times. The J gene is TRBJ2-1, the V gene TRBV6-6; the D gene is possibly TRBD2 (6 bases). V was trimmed by 0 bases and J by 7 bases, leaving 13 bases between them. From germline, CDR1 is MNHNY and CDR2 SVGAGI (reference sequence). The CDR3 consists of 15 residues. CDR3 region: CASSYSSGQRNEQFF. The CDR3 nucleotides are TGTGCCAGCAGTTACTCTAGCGGCCAGCGGAATGAGCAGTTCTTC.

V gene TRBV19 combines with J gene TRBJ2-1; 8 bases are a match to TRBD1. CDR1 and CDR2 from the germline V gene are LNHDA and SQIVND (reference sequence). Trimming removed 4 bases from V and 7 bases from J; junction bases left unmatched: 9. CDR3 length equals 15 residues. This CDR3 reads CASSKPTGVWNEQFF. The CDR3 DNA reads TGTGCCAGTAGTAAACCGACAGGGGTGTGGAATGAGCAGTTCTTC.

The CDR3 DNA sequence: TGTGCCAGCAGCTTAAGGGGGACTAGCTGGGATGAGCAGTTCTTC. This encodes CASSLRGTSWDEQFF. The gene calls are TRBV11-2 and TRBJ2-1, with 9 nucleotides matching TRBD2. The CDR3 contains 15 residues. V shed 2 bases, J shed 8 bases, and the junction held 7 bases outside the gene matches. The germline V gene has CDR1 SGHAT and CDR2 FQNNGV.